Below, 32 T cell receptor beta chains from the same sample are listed, as sequenced in a study of blood T cell repertoires in COVID-19. Produced via immunoSEQ multiplex PCR; TCRdb's table is partial and in-frame only. The sample contains 270,000 or so clones, 81% of which appear only once. The sample comprised peripheral blood. The receptor source for this set is a woman aged 60-75 years with active or convalescent COVID-19.

This clone was recorded a few times. The V gene is TRBV19, the J gene TRBJ2-7, with 8 bases aligning to TRBD2. Germline assignment: CDR1 LNHDA and CDR2 SQIVND (reference sequence). The CDR3 is made up of 15 amino acids. Germline trimming cut 5 bases from V and 2 bases from J; bases unmatched to any gene: 8. The CDR3 coding sequence is TGTGCCAGTAGTGTTATAGCGGGACGAACCTACGAGCAGTACTTC. It encodes CASSVIAGRTYEQYF.

This clone was seen only a few times. The V and J genes are TRBV21-1 and TRBJ1-5; whether TRBD1, the table's D call, matches the DNA was not checked. TRBV21-1 represents a pseudogene. The length of the CDR3 is 16 residues. The CDR3 DNA sequence: TGTGCCAGCAGCAAAGGGGACAGGTACCGCAATCAGCCCCAGCATTTT. Its protein product is CASSKGDRYRNQPQHF.

The chain employs TRBV18 and TRBJ2-7; D is possibly TRBD1 (5 bases). Trimming stripped 3 bases from V and 2 bases from J, with 14 bases between. Germline V gene lookup returns CDR1 KGHSH and CDR2 LQKENI. There are 15 residues in the CDR3. In nucleotides, the CDR3 is TGTGCCAGCTCACCTCCTGAACAGGTCCCCTACGAGCAGTACTTC. Its protein product is CASSPPEQVPYEQYF.

A few counts support this clone. The chain uses TRBV12-5 and TRBJ2-7; 7 bases fit TRBD1. Looked up from germline, CDR1 is LGHNT and CDR2 is FRNRAP. Losses at the gene ends were 1 base for V and 6 bases for J; bases not matched to a gene: 9. This CDR3 has 15 amino acids. Here the CDR3 DNA reads TGTGCTAGTGGTTTGGGACACGGGACAGTCATCGAGCAGTACTTC. It translates to CASGLGHGTVIEQYF. The full variable domain, in which reference TRBV12-5 and TRBJ2-7 provide the parts outside the CDR3, is DARVTQTPRHKVTEMGQEVTMRCQPILGHNTVFWYRQTMMQGLELLAYFRNRAPLDDSGMPKDRFSAEMPDATLATLKIQPSEPRDSAVYFCASGLGHGTVIEQYFGPGTRLTVT.

The CDR3 spells CASSLAGSALMNTEAFF. CDR3 nucleotides: TGTGCCAGCAGCTTGGCAGGGTCAGCTTTAATGAACACTGAAGCTTTCTTT. V and J are TRBV5-5 and TRBJ1-1, with D possibly TRBD1 on 5 matching bases. This CDR3 has 17 residues. The ends were cut back, 0 bases at V and 0 bases at J, with 15 bases in the middle. Germline assignment: CDR1 SGHKS and CDR2 YYEKEE (reference sequence).

The chain carries TRBV5-4 and TRBJ2-7; D is possibly TRBD1 (6 bases). CDR3 size: 14 residues. Trimming took off 4 bases at V and 5 bases at J, with 16 bases between the two ends. Per germline, CDR1 SGHNT and CDR2 YYREEE (reference sequence). CDR3 DNA sequence: TGTGCCAGCAGCCCCTCCCAGGGGATGAACGAGCAGTACTTC. Protein: CASSPSQGMNEQYF.

The chain has TRBV7-2 and TRBJ1-6; D might be TRBD1 (6 bases). The CDR3 length is 15 residues. Per germline, CDR1 SGHTA and CDR2 FQGNSA. The V end lost 5 bases, the J end lost 7 bases, and 15 bases lay between the germline ends. The chain's CDR3 is CASSPRGGRNSPLHF. CDR3 DNA sequence: TGTGCCAGCAGCCCTCGGGGGGGGCGGAATTCACCCCTCCACTTT. Based on the CDR3 plus reference TRBV7-2 and TRBJ1-6, the full variable domain is GAGVSQSPSNKVTEKGKDVELRCDPISGHTALYWYRQSLGQGLEFLIYFQGNSAPDKSGLPSDRFSAERTGGSVSTLTIQRTQQEDSAVYLCASSPRGGRNSPLHFGNGTRLTVT.

The CDR3 spells CASAREGYSPLHF. DNA for the CDR3: TGTGCCAGCGCGAGGGAGGGTTACTCACCCCTCCACTTT. This chain connects TRBV6-9 to TRBJ1-6; D gene ambiguous. The CDR3 sequence is 13 residues long. Germline CDR1 reads MNHGY; CDR2 reads SVAAGI. V lost 8 bases to trimming and J lost 10 bases, with 15 bases between them.

The genes are TRBV12-5 and TRBJ1-2, with 8 bases lining up with TRBD1. With V trimmed by 0 bases and J by 8 bases, 11 bases remained unmatched. CDR1 and CDR2 (germline): LGHNT, FRNRAP. The CDR3 sequence is 16 residues long. The CDR3 DNA is TGTGCTAGTGGTTTGGTATTTGGACAGGGATCTTACGGCTACACCTTC. Protein product: CASGLVFGQGSYGYTF.

The rearrangement joins TRBV28 to TRBJ1-1, with 7 bases aligning to TRBD1. Looked up from germline, CDR1 is MDHEN and CDR2 is SYDVKM. The CDR3 is made up of 14 amino acids. The junction had 6 bases not matched to a gene; V was cut back by 7 bases and J by 1 base. The CDR3 loop is CASKVGQENTEAFF. In nucleotides, the CDR3 is TGTGCCAGCAAGGTTGGACAGGAGAACACTGAAGCTTTCTTT.

The rearrangement uses TRBV29-1 and TRBJ1-2, with D perhaps TRBD1 (6 bases). V was clipped by 7 bases and J by 5 bases, with 14 bases between them. The CDR3 loop spans 12 amino acids. Germline loops: CDR1 SQVTM, CDR2 ANQGSEA. CDR3 sequence reads: CSADGTGYGYTF. DNA for the CDR3: TGCAGCGCTGACGGCACAGGGTATGGCTACACCTTC.

The chain combines TRBV5-1 with TRBJ2-7; 9 bases agree with TRBD1. Germline CDR1 is SGHRS and CDR2 is YFSETQ. This CDR3 is built from 14 residues. Trimming removed 4 bases from V and 1 base from J; junction bases left unmatched: 3. CDR3: CASSLGQGSYEQYF. CDR3 DNA sequence: TGCGCCAGCAGCCTAGGACAGGGGTCCTACGAGCAGTACTTC.

The genes are TRBV10-3 and TRBJ1-1; D gene uncertain. The CDR3 covers 16 residues. Germline-derived CDR1 and CDR2 are ENHRY and SYGVKD. V dropped 2 bases and J dropped 4 bases, with 17 bases sitting between them. CDR3 nucleotides: TGTGCCATCAGTGAGGGCTGGAGGGATGCGGCCACTGAAGCTTTCTTT. Translated: CAISEGWRDAATEAFF.

This sequence joins TRBV5-3 and TRBJ1-1; 8 bases agree with TRBD1. TRBV5-3 is marked as an open reading frame, function uncertain. With 4 bases clipped from V and 0 bases from J, the junction kept 5 bases outside the gene matches. This CDR3 contains 15 residues. The CDR3 DNA is TGTGCCAGAAGCGCAGGGGACAGGCTGAACACTGAAGCTTTCTTT. This encodes CARSAGDRLNTEAFF.

The chain recombines TRBV5-6 with TRBJ1-2, with 11 bases identical to TRBD1. Per the germline V gene, CDR1 is SGHDT and CDR2 is YYEEEE. With 4 bases clipped from V and 5 bases from J, the junction kept 16 bases outside the gene matches. This CDR3 comprises 18 residues. Here the CDR3 DNA reads TGTGCCAGCAGCCATTTGCTCCGGGACAGGGGGATAAGTTATGGCTACACCTTC. The encoded protein is CASSHLLRDRGISYGYTF.

The J gene is TRBJ1-2, the V gene TRBV6-5; a weak D match, TRBD1 (5 bases). V lost 2 bases and J lost 5, with 15 bases in between. CDR1 is MNHEY and CDR2 is SVGAGI in the germline V gene. The CDR3 has 15 amino acids. The CDR3 protein is CASSYDSSLPYGYTF. As DNA, the CDR3 is TGTGCCAGCAGTTACGACAGTTCACTCCCATATGGCTACACCTTC.

The chain has TRBV4-3 and TRBJ1-6, with D possibly matching TRBD1 (6 bases). This CDR3 region has 17 residues. Germline V gene lookup returns CDR1 LGHNA and CDR2 YSLEER. The ends were cut back, 0 bases at V and 9 bases at J, with 18 bases in the middle. CDR3 region: CASSQDSLQGTGSPLHF. Written as DNA, the CDR3 is TGCGCCAGCAGCCAAGACTCACTTCAGGGGACGGGTTCACCCCTCCACTTT.

The J gene is TRBJ1-2, the V gene TRBV18, with 8 bases that match TRBD1. Germline values: CDR1 KGHSH, CDR2 LQKENI. The V gene end was trimmed by 3 bases and the J gene end by 0 bases; junction bases not matched to a gene: 3. The CDR3 is made up of 15 amino acids. The CDR3: CASSPGQATNYGYTF. The DNA for the CDR3 is TGTGCCAGCTCACCGGGACAGGCGACTAACTATGGCTACACCTTC.

This clone came up a few times. The V and J genes are TRBV2 and TRBJ1-1; TRBD1 aligns across 9 bases. Germline V gene data show CDR1 as SNHLY and CDR2 as FYNNEI. Unmatched junction bases numbered 4, after V lost 5 bases and J lost 3 bases. This CDR3 has 14 residues. The CDR3 region has the DNA TGTGCCAGCAGTCCGGACAGGGGCGACACTGAAGCTTTCTTT. Its protein is CASSPDRGDTEAFF. The full variable domain, rest sourced from reference TRBV2 and TRBJ1-1, is EPEVTQTPSHQVTQMGQEVILRCVPISNHLYFYWYRQILGQKVEFLVSFYNNEISEKSEIFDDQFSVERPDGSNFTLKIRSTKLEDSAMYFCASSPDRGDTEAFFGQGTRLTVV.

This clone appeared many times. The CDR3 loop is CASSLVGGLSSGANVLTF. CDR3 nucleotide sequence: TGTGCCAGCAGCTTAGTCGGGGGGTTAAGCTCTGGGGCCAACGTCCTGACTTTC. The chain combines TRBV7-2 with TRBJ2-6, with 7 positions matching TRBD2. This CDR3 comprises 18 residues. With V trimmed by 1 base and J by 0 bases, 6 bases remained unmatched. The germline V gene has CDR1 SGHTA and CDR2 FQGNSA.

This chain connects TRBV14 to TRBJ1-6; TRBD1 matches at 7 bases. The CDR3 consists of 13 residues. Looked up from germline, CDR1 is SGHDN and CDR2 is FVKESK. Trimming at V came to 1 base and at J to 16 bases, leaving 7 bases not matched to a gene. The CDR3 protein is CASSQGYRQGLHF. DNA for the CDR3: TGTGCCAGCAGCCAAGGATACCGACAGGGTCTCCACTTT.

This chain joins TRBV16 and TRBJ1-2; TRBD1 agrees at 8 bases. This CDR3 is built from 15 residues. From germline, CDR1 is KGHSY and CDR2 FQNENV. Trimming removed 2 bases from V and 4 bases from J; junction bases left unmatched: 6. Here the CDR3 DNA reads TGTGCCAGCAGCCAAGCCGGACAGGGAGGCTATGGCTACACCTTC. Protein sequence: CASSQAGQGGYGYTF.

The chain couples TRBV5-3 to TRBJ1-5; D is uncertain. TRBV5-3 is an open reading frame whose function is uncertain. V gave up 1 base and J gave up 6 bases, with 17 bases separating them. This CDR3 spans 16 amino acids. CDR3 sequence (DNA): TGTGCCAGAAGCTTGCACCCGGGAGTACGTAGTCAGCCCCAGCATTTT. This gives the protein CARSLHPGVRSQPQHF.

This clone was recorded a few times. J is TRBJ1-6 and V is TRBV10-1, with D perhaps matching TRBD1 (5 bases). CDR1 and CDR2 from the germline V gene are WNHNN and SYGVQD (reference sequence). CDR3 length: 14 amino acids. The V and J ends lost 4 bases and 7 bases respectively, with 11 bases between them. In nucleotides, the CDR3 is TGCGCCAGCAGTGCTGTGAAGGGGAATTCACCCCTCCACTTT. It is translated as CASSAVKGNSPLHF.

The chain recombines TRBV13 with TRBJ2-3, with 8 bases aligning to TRBD1. This CDR3 spans 15 amino acids. CDR1 PRHDT and CDR2 FYEKMQ come from the germline V gene (reference sequence). V was pared by 3 bases and J by 1 base, with 3 bases of the junction left unmatched. The CDR3 DNA reads as TGTGCCAGCAGCTTCCAGGGGGCAGGCACAGATACGCAGTATTTT. Residues: CASSFQGAGTDTQYF. The whole variable domain, filled in from reference TRBV13 and TRBJ2-3, reads AAGVIQSPRHLIKEKRETATLKCYPIPRHDTVYWYQQGPGQDPQFLISFYEKMQSDKGSIPDRFSAQQFSDYHSELNMSSLELGDSALYFCASSFQGAGTDTQYFGPGTRLTVL.

V and J are TRBV7-8 and TRBJ2-2, with 8 nucleotides matching TRBD2. This CDR3 comprises 17 residues. CDR1 SGHVS and CDR2 FQNEAQ come from the germline V gene. The ends lost 5 bases at V and 6 bases at J; junction bases unmatched: 14. For the CDR3, the DNA is TGTGCCAGCAGCCGAGGGGGTGGGACTAGGCGGTCCGGGGAGCTGTTTTTT. Its translation is CASSRGGGTRRSGELFF.

The chain is built from TRBV27 and TRBJ1-2; TRBD1 aligns across 8 bases. Trimming cost V 3 bases and J 7 bases; bases outside gene matches: 10. CDR1 is MNHEY and CDR2 is SMNVEV in the germline V gene (reference sequence). The CDR3 loop spans 15 amino acids. CDR3: CASSFTGGGISGYTF. In nucleotides, the CDR3 is TGTGCCAGCAGTTTCACAGGGGGGGGGATCTCTGGCTACACCTTC.

The rearrangement joins TRBV12-3 or TRBV12-4 to TRBJ1-1, with unresolved D. V was cut by 4 bases and J by 6 bases, with 6 bases left in between. The CDR3 loop spans 11 amino acids. CDR3 sequence (DNA): TGTGCCAGCAGTTACAGCTCTGAAGCTTTCTTT. This sequence encodes CASSYSSEAFF.

The rearrangement links TRBV27 to TRBJ2-3; 12 bases are shared with TRBD1. V shed 4 bases, J shed 7 bases, and the junction held 15 bases outside the gene matches. This CDR3 comprises 18 residues. The germline V gene encodes CDR1 MNHEY and CDR2 SMNVEV (reference sequence). Here the CDR3 reads CASSSTGTGGMVVNTQYF. CDR3 nucleotides: TGTGCCAGCAGTTCTACCGGGACAGGGGGCATGGTAGTCAATACGCAGTATTTT.

In regard to this clone: Other DNA sequences of this sample code for an identical CDR3. CDR3 sequence: CASSITVNTEAFF. CDR3 DNA: TGTGCCAGTAGTATCACAGTCAACACTGAAGCTTTCTTT. The chain recombines TRBV19 with TRBJ1-1; unclear D gene. This CDR3 comprises 13 residues. Germline CDR1 LNHDA, CDR2 SQIVND (reference sequence). With 3 bases removed from V and 2 bases from J, the gap between germline ends came to 7 bases.

The genes are TRBV18 and TRBJ1-2, with D possibly being TRBD1 (6 bases). The CDR3 covers 14 residues. V lost 7 bases, J lost 2 bases, and 14 bases lay in between. Germline V gives CDR1 KGHSH, CDR2 LQKENI. This CDR3 reads CASLDLDSNYGYTF. CDR3 sequence (DNA): TGTGCCAGCTTGGACCTGGACAGCAACTATGGCTACACCTTC.

This clone occurred a few times. The chain uses TRBV7-9 and TRBJ2-1; no clear D. The CDR3 runs to 14 residues. Germline V gives CDR1 SEHNR, CDR2 FQNEAQ (reference sequence). V was pared by 5 bases and J by 3 bases, with 11 bases between. CDR3 bases: TGTGCCAGCAGCCCCCCGCAGAACTACAATGAGCAGTTCTTC. Amino acid sequence: CASSPPQNYNEQFF.